Listed below are T cell receptor beta chains from one sample, sequenced in a study of cytomegalovirus exposure and HLA in healthy donors. The protocol was immunoSEQ multiplex PCR, while the TCRdb copy is restricted to in-frame clones and leaves out a portion. This table has 100,000 to 150,000 clones, 74% appearing once. The sample consisted of PBMCs. These receptors were obtained from a woman in her forties or fifties in good health and CMV-seropositive. The CDR3 runs from the conserved cysteine through the conserved F or W. A D gene is named only where the DNA matches it firmly. Size is omitted from some rows. Given values are once, few, many or a class for expanded clones.

v_call: TRBV5-1; d_call: NA; j_call: TRBJ1-1; clone_size: NA; cdr3_nt: TGCGCCAGCAGCGCGACAGAGGGGAGGTCGGCTTTCTTT; cdr3_aa: CASSATEGRSAFF
v_call: TRBV10-3; d_call: TRBD2; j_call: TRBJ2-3; clone_size: NA; cdr3_nt: TGTGCCTCCTCACTAGCGGGGGACACAGATACGCAGTATTTT; cdr3_aa: CASSLAGDTDTQYF
v_call: TRBV9; d_call: TRBD2; j_call: TRBJ2-5; clone_size: NA; cdr3_nt: TGTGCCAGCAGCGTAGGTTCGGGGGGTTTGGTGGAGACCCAGTACTTC; cdr3_aa: CASSVGSGGLVETQYF
v_call: TRBV18; d_call: NA; j_call: TRBJ2-5; clone_size: NA; cdr3_nt: TGTGCCAGCTCACCCGGTCGAGAGACCCAGTACTTC; cdr3_aa: CASSPGRETQYF
v_call: TRBV12-5; d_call: NA; j_call: TRBJ1-5; clone_size: NA; cdr3_nt: TGTGCTAGTGGTCCCGGGCAGCCCCAGCATTTT; cdr3_aa: CASGPGQPQHF
v_call: TRBV2; d_call: TRBD1; j_call: TRBJ2-3; clone_size: NA; cdr3_nt: TGTGCCAGCGGCTCCAGGGGGCGAACAGATACGCAGTATTTT; cdr3_aa: CASGSRGRTDTQYF
v_call: TRBV4-1; d_call: NA; j_call: TRBJ2-2; clone_size: NA; cdr3_nt: TGCGCCAGCAGCCAAGGGATCGGAGTGTCCGGGGAGCTGTTTTTT; cdr3_aa: CASSQGIGVSGELFF
v_call: TRBV2; d_call: TRBD1; j_call: TRBJ1-1; clone_size: NA; cdr3_nt: TGTGCCACTCAGGGACAGGGGAGGAGGATGAACACTGAAGCTTTCTTT; cdr3_aa: CATQGQGRRMNTEAFF
v_call: TRBV15; d_call: NA; j_call: TRBJ1-5; clone_size: NA; cdr3_nt: TGTGCCACCAGCAGAGATCGGGCCCGGGGGCCCCAGCATTTT; cdr3_aa: CATSRDRARGPQHF
v_call: TRBV4-2; d_call: NA; j_call: TRBJ2-2; clone_size: few; cdr3_nt: TGTGCCAGCAGCCTCCCGTCGAACACCGGGGAGCTGTTTTTT; cdr3_aa: CASSLPSNTGELFF
v_call: TRBV19; d_call: TRBD1; j_call: TRBJ1-1; clone_size: NA; cdr3_nt: TGTGCCAGTAGGCACCAGTCCGGGACAGGGGAACCCAAAGCTTTCTTT; cdr3_aa: CASRHQSGTGEPKAFF
v_call: TRBV27; d_call: TRBD2; j_call: TRBJ2-3; clone_size: NA; cdr3_nt: TGTGCCAGCAGTCCTCTAGCGGGGGTCCCAGATACGCAGTATTTT; cdr3_aa: CASSPLAGVPDTQYF
v_call: TRBV19; d_call: TRBD1; j_call: TRBJ2-1; clone_size: NA; cdr3_nt: TGTGCCACGCGACAGGGGTCGGATGAGCAGTTCTTC; cdr3_aa: CATRQGSDEQFF
v_call: TRBV19; d_call: NA; j_call: TRBJ2-7; clone_size: NA; cdr3_nt: TGTGCCAGTAGTATGGGGGCAGGGGCCTCGTACGAGCAGTACTTC; cdr3_aa: CASSMGAGASYEQYF
v_call: TRBV11-3; d_call: NA; j_call: TRBJ2-5; clone_size: NA; cdr3_nt: TGTGCCAGCAGACACGACAGCCAAGAGACCCAGTACTTC; cdr3_aa: CASRHDSQETQYF
v_call: TRBV10-3; d_call: TRBD1; j_call: TRBJ1-3; clone_size: NA; cdr3_nt: TGTGCCATCAGTGAGGAATCAGGGGGCGTTGGAAACACCATATATTTT; cdr3_aa: CAISEESGGVGNTIYF
v_call: TRBV5-4; d_call: TRBD1; j_call: TRBJ1-3; clone_size: NA; cdr3_nt: TGTGCCAGCAGCCAAGCGTCTGCGGACCGGACAGGTGGAAACACCATATATTTT; cdr3_aa: CASSQASADRTGGNTIYF
v_call: TRBV27; d_call: NA; j_call: TRBJ2-6; clone_size: NA; cdr3_nt: TGTGCCAGCAGTTTTCAGGTCTCTGGGGCCAACGTCCTGACTTTC; cdr3_aa: CASSFQVSGANVLTF
v_call: TRBV7-2; d_call: NA; j_call: TRBJ2-7; clone_size: NA; cdr3_nt: TGTGCCAGCGGCACAGGCCTCTACGAGCAGTACTTC; cdr3_aa: CASGTGLYEQYF
v_call: TRBV7-2; d_call: TRBD2; j_call: TRBJ2-3; clone_size: NA; cdr3_nt: TGTGCCAGCAGCTTAATTCCCGGCGGGGGGCTCACAGATACGCAGTATTTT; cdr3_aa: CASSLIPGGGLTDTQYF
v_call: TRBV5-6; d_call: TRBD1; j_call: TRBJ2-2; clone_size: NA; cdr3_nt: TGTGCCAGCAGCCCCGGGACAGGGAGAAACACCGGGGAGCTGTTTTTT; cdr3_aa: CASSPGTGRNTGELFF
v_call: TRBV5-4; d_call: TRBD2; j_call: TRBJ2-4; clone_size: NA; cdr3_nt: TGTGCCAGCAGCCTAGCGGGGGGATGCATTCAGTACTTC; cdr3_aa: CASSLAGGCIQYF
v_call: TRBV7-6; d_call: NA; j_call: TRBJ2-3; clone_size: NA; cdr3_nt: TGTGCCAGCAGCGCTCTGGCGGGAGATACGCAGTATTTT; cdr3_aa: CASSALAGDTQYF
v_call: TRBV4-1; d_call: NA; j_call: TRBJ2-5; clone_size: many; cdr3_nt: TGCGCCAGCAGCCGACTAGTCGGGGAGACCCAGTACTTC; cdr3_aa: CASSRLVGETQYF
v_call: TRBV19; d_call: NA; j_call: TRBJ2-7; clone_size: few; cdr3_nt: TGTGCCAGTTGTCGGACAGCAGGTTCGTACGAGCAGTACTTC; cdr3_aa: CASCRTAGSYEQYF
v_call: TRBV10-3; d_call: TRBD1; j_call: TRBJ2-1; clone_size: few; cdr3_nt: TGTGCCATCAGTGACAAGTCAGGGGACAGGGATGAGCAGTTCTTC; cdr3_aa: CAISDKSGDRDEQFF
v_call: TRBV4-2; d_call: TRBD2; j_call: TRBJ2-3; clone_size: NA; cdr3_nt: TGTGCCAGCAGCCAAGGAGCTAGCGGGGGAGTCACAGATACGCAGTATTTT; cdr3_aa: CASSQGASGGVTDTQYF
v_call: TRBV5-1; d_call: NA; j_call: TRBJ2-6; clone_size: few; cdr3_nt: TGCGCCAGCAGCTGGACTATGGGGACGGGGGCCAACGTCCTGACTTTC; cdr3_aa: CASSWTMGTGANVLTF
v_call: TRBV9; d_call: NA; j_call: TRBJ2-3; clone_size: once; cdr3_nt: TGTGCCAGCAGCGTAGATCTCTCGACAGATACGCAGTATTTT; cdr3_aa: CASSVDLSTDTQYF
v_call: TRBV4-2; d_call: NA; j_call: TRBJ2-1; clone_size: NA; cdr3_nt: TGTGCCAGCAGCCTACAGGGCCCCTCCTACAATGAGCAGTTCTTC; cdr3_aa: CASSLQGPSYNEQFF
v_call: TRBV6-4; d_call: NA; j_call: TRBJ2-3; clone_size: NA; cdr3_nt: TGTGCCAGCAGTGAGGAGGGCACAGATACGCAGTATTTT; cdr3_aa: CASSEEGTDTQYF
v_call: TRBV5-1; d_call: TRBD1; j_call: TRBJ2-5; clone_size: NA; cdr3_nt: TGCGCCAGCAGCACAGGACAGGGCCCACAAGAGACCCAGTACTTC; cdr3_aa: CASSTGQGPQETQYF
v_call: TRBV5-4; d_call: NA; j_call: TRBJ1-2; clone_size: NA; cdr3_nt: TGTGCCAGCAGCTGGGAGGCTGGGCCTTCGTCTGGCTACACCTTC; cdr3_aa: CASSWEAGPSSGYTF
v_call: TRBV7-2; d_call: NA; j_call: TRBJ2-5; clone_size: NA; cdr3_nt: TGTGCCAGCAGCTTAGGGAGCGGTGGTGTGACCCAGTACTTC; cdr3_aa: CASSLGSGGVTQYF
v_call: TRBV19; d_call: NA; j_call: TRBJ1-2; clone_size: NA; cdr3_nt: TGTGCCAGTAGTATGATACCCCCGTTAGCTAACTATGGCTACACCTTC; cdr3_aa: CASSMIPPLANYGYTF
v_call: TRBV5-1; d_call: TRBD1; j_call: TRBJ2-7; clone_size: NA; cdr3_nt: TGCGCCAGCAGCTTGGGGGGAACAGGGGGCGCCTACGAGCAGTACTTC; cdr3_aa: CASSLGGTGGAYEQYF
v_call: TRBV7-2; d_call: NA; j_call: TRBJ1-2; clone_size: NA; cdr3_nt: TGTGCCAGCAGCTTAGCTGAGGGAATTGGCTACACCTTC; cdr3_aa: CASSLAEGIGYTF
v_call: TRBV21-1; d_call: NA; j_call: TRBJ2-1; clone_size: NA; cdr3_nt: TGTGCCAGCAGCAGGGAAGGTAGCGGGGGGGCCCAAAATGAGCAGTTCTTC; cdr3_aa: CASSREGSGGAQNEQFF
v_call: TRBV10-2; d_call: TRBD2; j_call: TRBJ2-3; clone_size: NA; cdr3_nt: TGCGCCAGCAGCCCGCTAGCGGGTAAGGGTACGCAGTATTTT; cdr3_aa: CASSPLAGKGTQYF
v_call: TRBV18; d_call: NA; j_call: TRBJ1-2; clone_size: NA; cdr3_nt: TGTGCCAGCTCACCAACCGGAACGCGGGACTATGGCTACACCTTC; cdr3_aa: CASSPTGTRDYGYTF
v_call: TRBV10-3; d_call: TRBD1; j_call: TRBJ2-1; clone_size: NA; cdr3_nt: TGTGCCATCAGTGAGTCCTGGACAGGGACGGAGGGGGAGCAGTTCTTC; cdr3_aa: CAISESWTGTEGEQFF
v_call: TRBV25-1; d_call: TRBD1; j_call: TRBJ1-1; clone_size: NA; cdr3_nt: TGTGCCAGCAGACAGGGGTGGGGAACTGAAGCTTTCTTT; cdr3_aa: CASRQGWGTEAFF
v_call: TRBV11-3; d_call: TRBD1; j_call: TRBJ2-7; clone_size: NA; cdr3_nt: TGTGCCAGCAGCCTAAGGACAGGGACCTACGAGCAGTACTTC; cdr3_aa: CASSLRTGTYEQYF
v_call: TRBV6-5; d_call: NA; j_call: TRBJ2-5; clone_size: once; cdr3_nt: TGTGCCAGCAGTTACAGTGACAGTGGGGAGACCCAGTACTTC; cdr3_aa: CASSYSDSGETQYF
v_call: TRBV5-8; d_call: NA; j_call: TRBJ2-7; clone_size: once; cdr3_nt: TGTGCCAGCAGCTTGGCACAGCCCTCCTACGAGCAGTACTTC; cdr3_aa: CASSLAQPSYEQYF
v_call: TRBV27; d_call: TRBD1; j_call: TRBJ1-5; clone_size: NA; cdr3_nt: TGTGCCAGCAGTCCACTGGGACAGGTTTCATATAGCAATCAGCCCCAGCATTTT; cdr3_aa: CASSPLGQVSYSNQPQHF
v_call: TRBV30; d_call: TRBD2; j_call: TRBJ2-4; clone_size: NA; cdr3_nt: TGTGCCTGGAGTGTACAGCGGGGAAACATTCAGTACTTC; cdr3_aa: CAWSVQRGNIQYF
v_call: TRBV19; d_call: NA; j_call: TRBJ2-1; clone_size: NA; cdr3_nt: TGTGCCAGTAGTCGATACTTAGACCAGCGCAACAATGAGCAGTTCTTC; cdr3_aa: CASSRYLDQRNNEQFF
v_call: TRBV27; d_call: TRBD1; j_call: TRBJ2-3; clone_size: NA; cdr3_nt: TGTGCCAGCAGTTCCTGGACAGGAGGCACAGATACGCAGTATTTT; cdr3_aa: CASSSWTGGTDTQYF
v_call: TRBV7-8; d_call: NA; j_call: TRBJ1-2; clone_size: NA; cdr3_nt: TGTGCCAGCAGCTCCTCCTCAGATGGCTACACCTTC; cdr3_aa: CASSSSSDGYTF
v_call: TRBV30; d_call: NA; j_call: TRBJ2-5; clone_size: NA; cdr3_nt: TGTGCCTGGAGTGTAGCCGCCATTCAAGAGACCCAGTACTTC; cdr3_aa: CAWSVAAIQETQYF